The sequence of this T cell receptor (beta chain) was determined in a study of blood T cell repertoires in COVID-19. Study background: The cDNA or gDNA used as material had been derived from T cells, B-cell-depleted T cells, or PBMCs.

The CDR3 contains 14 residues. Germline V gene lookup returns CDR1 SGHNT and CDR2 YENEEA. Germline trimming cut 1 base from V and 5 bases from J; bases unmatched to any gene: 1. Libraries were prepared by immunoSEQ multiplex PCR; TCRdb keeps only in-frame clonotypes and omits some of them. Here the sample spans 150,000 to 200,000 clones, about 85% being singletons. This sequence was found in a human donor with acute or convalescent COVID-19. The donor label of this sample is uncertain. The sequenced material came from peripheral blood. The J gene is TRBJ2-2, the V gene TRBV11-3, with 7 positions matching TRBD1. CDR3 sequence (DNA): TGTGCCAGCAGCTTAGGGACAGGTACCGGGGAGCTGTTTTTT. It specifies CASSLGTGTGELFF.